This TCR beta chain was profiled in a study of read filtering for tumor transcriptome and immune sequencing. The overall study: By R-ISS, stages I, II and III held roughly 8, 16 and 7 patients. IR-seq gave about 4 to 10.27 million TCR reads per sample; RNA-seq gave roughly 80 to 1273. Whole-study results and caveats: Without single-read clonotypes, shared clonotype proportions correlated more between IR-seq and RNA-seq. Roughly four fifths of IR-seq clonotypes had one read, totaling about 3.5% of reads; RNA-seq: around 70% and 40%.

Looked up from germline, CDR1 is SGHRS and CDR2 is YFSETQ. V was clipped by 0 bases and J by 5 bases; unmatched bases: 15. This CDR3 region has 20 residues. This clonotype has a count of ten or more. Its specificity is not known. This library used roughly 430 ng RNA and molecular barcoded adaptors spanning alpha/delta and beta/gamma chains. MiXCR, run by TCRdb on the reads, gives a single entry per CDR3 protein. This repertoire shows over 40,000 distinct CDR3 sequences, about 12% found once; its top ten account for roughly 15%. Sequencing was carried out using a population of CD138-negative cells sorted from bone marrow. The receptor's source is a donor over 35 with multiple myeloma. This chain connects TRBV5-1 to TRBJ2-1; the match to TRBD2 covers 12 bases. CDR3 in amino acids: CASSLGPTGLAGTFDNEQFF. CDR3 nucleotide sequence: TGCGCCAGCAGCTTGGGGCCCACAGGACTAGCGGGAACCTTTGACAATGAGCAGTTCTTC.